A single sample gave rise to the 30 T cell receptor beta chains below, sequenced in a study of T-cell reconstitution after alpha-beta-depleted transplantation in children (dated by TCRdb to the mid-2010s). The treatment or condition label, as the study defines it: allogeneic hematopoietic cell transplantation with graft depleted of TCRalphabeta T cells and CD19 B cells. The receptor library was made with PCR. Sequencer: Illumina HiSeq 2500. TCR library preparation used molecular barcoding, with unique molecular identifiers applied to normalize quantification of the TCRbeta repertoire. The raw public data were reprocessed by TCRdb itself: fastp quality trimming at Q25, MiXCR clonotype calling, in-frame beta chains only. All rows with the same CDR3 protein become a single entry with the most common DNA and genes. The sample table lists about 980,000 distinct CDR3 sequences, about 30% of them with a count of one. Around 30% of the sample is held by the ten biggest clonotypes.

The sample here was PBMCs, mostly from graft donor cells, taken 360 days after TCRalphabeta/CD19-depleted stem cell transplant. These TCRs come from a boy younger than two who had a stem cell transplant for SCID, so the T cells may come from the graft donor.

The V call is TRBV4-1, the J call TRBJ1-6; possible D gene TRBD1, 5 bases. CDR1 and CDR2 from the germline V gene are MGHRA and YSYEKL. Deletions cut 0 bases from V and 4 bases from J, with 16 bases between. This CDR3 is built from 18 residues. The DNA of the CDR3 is TGCGCCAGCAGCCAAGATCAAGGAACAGGACCTTATAATTCACCCCTCCACTTT. Amino acids: CASSQDQGTGPYNSPLHF.

This clonotype was counted many times. The V gene is TRBV10-3, the J gene TRBJ2-1, with D possibly TRBD1 on 6 matching bases. Germline CDR1 is ENHRY and CDR2 is SYGVKD. Trimming pared 10 bases from V and 3 bases from J, leaving 7 bases between. This CDR3 has 11 residues. CDR3 region: CATGVYNEQFF. As DNA, the CDR3 is TGTGCCACAGGGGTCTACAATGAGCAGTTCTTC.

DNA of the CDR3: TGTGCCAGCAGCTGGGATAGCGGGGGGGCCGCGGATACGCAGTATTTT. Its protein product is CASSWDSGGAADTQYF. The chain recombines TRBV7-3 with TRBJ2-3; 11 bases line up with TRBD2. The ends lost 4 bases at V and 6 bases at J; junction bases unmatched: 9. The germline V gene has CDR1 SGHTA and CDR2 FQGTGA. The CDR3 runs to 16 residues. The full variable domain, completed using reference TRBV7-3 and TRBJ2-3, is GAGVSQTPSNKVTEKGKYVELRCDPISGHTALYWYRQSLGQGPEFLIYFQGTGAADDSGLPNDRFFAVRPEGSVSTLKIQRTERGDSAVYLCASSWDSGGAADTQYFGPGTRLTVL.

The V gene is TRBV20-1, the J gene TRBJ2-1; 8 positions match TRBD1. The CDR3 length is 17 residues. Germline-derived CDR1 and CDR2 are DFQATT and SNEGSKA (reference sequence). J was trimmed by 1 base and V by 7 bases; bases with no gene match: 15. In DNA, the CDR3 is TGCAGTGTCCAGGGAGCCCGGACAGGGAAATCCTACAATGAGCAGTTCTTC. Translated: CSVQGARTGKSYNEQFF.

V gene TRBV11-2 combines with J gene TRBJ2-1; TRBD2 matches 16 bases. Germline V lookup: CDR1 SGHAT, CDR2 FQNNGV. Unmatched junction bases numbered 6, after V lost 1 base and J lost 0 bases. This CDR3 spans 20 amino acids. The CDR3 DNA reads TGTGCCAGCAGCTTAGTGTCGGGACTAGCGGGGGGGAGCTCCTACAATGAGCAGTTCTTC. Translated, it gives CASSLVSGLAGGSSYNEQFF.

This clonotype showed up just a few times. This chain joins TRBV5-6 and TRBJ1-1, with D tentatively TRBD1 (5 bases). V gave up 2 bases and J gave up 0 bases, with 11 bases separating them. Germline assignment: CDR1 SGHDT and CDR2 YYEEEE. The CDR3 loop spans 15 amino acids. This CDR3 reads CASSLADTLNTEAFF. As DNA, the CDR3 is TGTGCCAGCAGCTTAGCGGACACGTTGAACACTGAAGCTTTCTTT.

The chain combines TRBV20-1 with TRBJ2-1, with 7 bases matching TRBD2. Germline V CDR1 and CDR2: DFQATT, SNEGSKA (reference sequence). The V gene end was trimmed by 0 bases and the J gene end by 4 bases; junction bases not matched to a gene: 6. The CDR3 extends over 15 amino acids. In DNA, the CDR3 is TGCAGTGCTAGAGATGGGAGGGGTAGGTACAATGAGCAGTTCTTC. It yields the protein CSARDGRGRYNEQFF.

V gene TRBV10-3 combines with J gene TRBJ2-3; 7 nucleotides agree with TRBD2. Germline V gives CDR1 ENHRY, CDR2 SYGVKD. Trimming at V came to 3 bases and at J to 2 bases, leaving 20 bases not matched to a gene. The CDR3 is 20 residues long. As DNA, the CDR3 is TGTGCCATCAGTGATGGGCCGGGGGGAAAAAAGACCGATTCCACAGATACGCAGTATTTT. Amino acids: CAISDGPGGKKTDSTDTQYF.

V usage is TRBV12-3 or TRBV12-4 and J usage is TRBJ1-4, with D tentatively TRBD1 (5 bases). The V and J ends lost 5 bases and 11 bases respectively, with 12 bases between them. The CDR3 is 12 residues long. CDR3 in DNA: TGTGCCAGCAGTGACTGGGGACGGAAACTGTTTTTT. Protein product: CASSDWGRKLFF.

As to this clonotype: This may be a read error, as it is one base from a much larger clone. This chain joins TRBV27 and TRBJ2-7; D remains unclear. The CDR3 is 13 amino acids. Germline V lookup: CDR1 MNHEY, CDR2 SMNVEV (reference sequence). V gave up 4 bases and J gave up 1 base, with 8 bases separating them. The CDR3 spells CASSSRPSYEQYF. CDR3 DNA: TGTGCCAGCAGTTCAAGGCCATCCTACGAGCAGTACTTC.

The chain recombines TRBV9 with TRBJ2-1; 8 nucleotides match TRBD1. There are 15 residues in the CDR3. The V gene end was trimmed by 3 bases and the J gene end by 3 bases; junction bases not matched to a gene: 5. The germline CDR1 and CDR2 sequences are SGDLS and YYNGEE. Here the CDR3 reads CASSADDRGYNEQFF. The CDR3 coding sequence is TGTGCCAGCAGCGCCGATGACAGGGGCTACAATGAGCAGTTCTTC.

V usage is TRBV20-1 and J usage is TRBJ1-6, with 7 bases that match TRBD1. CDR3 length: 14 residues. The ends lost 8 bases at V and 2 bases at J; junction bases unmatched: 6. Per germline, CDR1 DFQATT and CDR2 SNEGSKA (reference sequence). This CDR3 reads CSSTGRTYNSPLHF. CDR3 coding DNA: TGCAGTTCGACAGGGCGCACCTATAATTCACCCCTCCACTTT.

This clonotype showed up many times. The chain links TRBV12-3 or TRBV12-4 to TRBJ1-1; D is unresolved. The CDR3 runs to 13 residues. V shed 5 bases and J shed 1 base, with 8 bases lying between them. Written as DNA, the CDR3 is TGTGCCAGCAGTATCGGGCAGAACACTGAAGCTTTCTTT. Translation: CASSIGQNTEAFF.

In this sample, this clonotype turned up a few times. The chain couples TRBV7-2 to TRBJ2-7; TRBD1 matches 8 bases. J was trimmed by 3 bases and V by 1 base; bases with no gene match: 5. Germline V CDR1 and CDR2: SGHTA, FQGNSA. This CDR3 is built from 15 residues. CDR3 DNA: TGTGCCAGCAGCTTAGTCCAGGGGGCCAACTACGAGCAGTACTTC. Its protein product is CASSLVQGANYEQYF.

This clonotype was observed a few times. This sequence joins TRBV4-2 and TRBJ1-5; D ambiguous. V was trimmed by 0 bases and J by 3 bases, leaving 6 bases between them. This CDR3 has 14 amino acids. Germline CDR1 is LGHNA and CDR2 is YNFKEQ. CDR3 amino acids: CASSQEIFNQPQHF. The CDR3 region has the DNA TGTGCCAGCAGCCAAGAAATATTCAATCAGCCCCAGCATTTT.

V is TRBV10-3 and J is TRBJ2-3, with TRBD2 identical over 12 bases. Trimming cost V 3 bases and J 6 bases; bases outside gene matches: 4. Germline V gene lookup returns CDR1 ENHRY and CDR2 SYGVKD. The CDR3 is 15 amino acids. Here the CDR3 reads CAISDLAGGPDTQYF. The CDR3 nucleotides are TGTGCCATCAGTGATCTAGCGGGGGGGCCTGATACGCAGTATTTT.

This clonotype was observed a few times. In DNA form, the CDR3 reads TGTGCCAGCAGCCAAGCGGGGGGACTCTCCTACGAGCAGTACTTC. As protein: CASSQAGGLSYEQYF. The genes are TRBV3-1 and TRBJ2-7; 7 bases fit TRBD2. The V and J ends lost 1 base and 0 bases, in that order; junction bases with no gene match: 3. This CDR3 has 15 amino acids. Germline V gives CDR1 LGHDT, CDR2 YNNKEL (reference sequence).

This chain connects TRBV5-1 to TRBJ2-7, with D maybe TRBD2 (5 bases). The CDR3 loop spans 15 amino acids. The germline gives CDR1 SGHRS, CDR2 YFSETQ. Trimming left V 4 bases short and J 3 bases short, with 17 bases between. Here the CDR3 reads CASSPYGVNLYEQYF. DNA for the CDR3: TGCGCCAGCAGCCCGTACGGGGTGAACCTCTACGAGCAGTACTTC.

This clonotype was detected a few times. V usage is TRBV5-1 and J usage is TRBJ1-3; no reliable D call. The CDR3 has 15 residues. The V gene lost 1 base and the J gene lost 2 bases, with 10 bases spanning the gap. The germline gives CDR1 SGHRS, CDR2 YFSETQ. The CDR3 here is CASSLTGNAGNTIYF. In DNA form, the CDR3 reads TGCGCCAGCAGCTTGACTGGGAACGCTGGAAACACCATATATTTT.

The chain employs TRBV15 and TRBJ1-5; D is possibly TRBD1 (6 bases). Germline V lookup: CDR1 LNHNV, CDR2 YYDKDF (reference sequence). V was cut by 1 base and J by 3 bases, with 10 bases left in between. The CDR3 has 15 amino acids. The CDR3 region is CATSRVGTTNQPQHF. Written as DNA, the CDR3 is TGTGCCACCAGCAGAGTTGGGACAACCAATCAGCCCCAGCATTTT.

In this sample, this clonotype turned up a few times. CDR3 protein: CASSLRPGANNEQFF. The CDR3 region has the DNA TGCGCCAGCAGCTTGAGGCCAGGGGCAAACAATGAGCAGTTCTTC. This sequence joins TRBV5-1 and TRBJ2-1; tentative D call: TRBD1 (6 bases). Between the trimmed V and J ends, which lost 1 base and 5 bases, there was a span of 13 bases. In germline, CDR1 is SGHRS, CDR2 YFSETQ. The CDR3 has 15 residues.

This chain joins TRBV4-1 and TRBJ2-6, with 8 positions matching TRBD1. CDR1 is MGHRA and CDR2 is YSYEKL in the germline V gene. This CDR3 contains 18 residues. J was trimmed by 0 bases and V by 4 bases; bases with no gene match: 8. The CDR3 is CASSPSTGAISGANVLTF. The CDR3 coding sequence is TGCGCCAGCAGCCCCTCGACAGGGGCCATCTCTGGGGCCAACGTCCTGACTTTC.

CDR3 bases: TGTGCCAGCAGCACGCAGTCCGGCGGGGGGATTGAAAAACTGTTTTTT. Translation: CASSTQSGGGIEKLFF. This chain joins TRBV9 and TRBJ1-4, with a weak D call TRBD1 (5 bases). The CDR3 is 16 amino acids. Trimming pared 4 bases from V and 7 bases from J, leaving 20 bases between. The germline CDR1 and CDR2 sequences are SGDLS and YYNGEE.

The V call is TRBV18, the J call TRBJ2-6, with a tentative D call TRBD1 (5 bases). The germline V gene encodes CDR1 KGHSH and CDR2 LQKENI. Trimming stripped 2 bases from V and 0 bases from J, with 11 bases between. The length of the CDR3 is 17 residues. CDR3 DNA sequence: TGTGCCAGCTCACCAGTTGACAGATTCTCTGGGGCCAACGTCCTGACTTTC. It translates to CASSPVDRFSGANVLTF.

This chain links TRBV5-1 with TRBJ2-5, with unresolved D. Germline-derived CDR1 and CDR2 are SGHRS and YFSETQ. The CDR3 has 15 amino acids. The V gene lost 0 bases and the J gene lost 1 base, with 10 bases spanning the gap. CDR3 nucleotides: TGCGCCAGCAGCTTGGAGGCCTACCCCCAAGAGACCCAGTACTTC. Its translation: CASSLEAYPQETQYF.

This clonotype was found a few times. This CDR3 reads CATSTARDSAQHF. CDR3 coding DNA: TGTGCCACCAGCACCGCAAGAGATTCGGCCCAGCATTTT. The gene calls are TRBV15 and TRBJ1-5; D remains unclear. Germline lookup yields CDR1 LNHNV and CDR2 YYDKDF (reference sequence). The CDR3 extends over 13 amino acids. V lost 4 bases, J lost 11 bases, and 15 bases lay in between.

This clonotype showed up just a few times. The J gene is TRBJ1-4, the V gene TRBV7-9; D not certain. The CDR3 totals 13 residues. V lost 10 bases, J lost 7 bases, and 16 bases lay in between. In germline, CDR1 is SEHNR, CDR2 FQNEAQ (reference sequence). The CDR3 protein is CATEPHWGEKLFF. CDR3 DNA sequence: TGTGCCACCGAGCCCCACTGGGGTGAAAAACTGTTTTTT.

The CDR3 region is CSARTPLRGRSQETQYF. CDR3 coding DNA: TGCAGTGCTCGAACCCCCTTAAGGGGGAGGTCCCAAGAGACCCAGTACTTC. The gene calls are TRBV20-1 and TRBJ2-5, with D perhaps matching TRBD1 or TRBD2 (6 bases each). The CDR3 consists of 17 residues. The germline V and J ends were trimmed by 5 bases and 1 base, with 23 bases remaining between them. Germline V gene data show CDR1 as DFQATT and CDR2 as SNEGSKA (reference sequence).

The chain employs TRBV20-1 and TRBJ1-5, with D unclear. CDR1 DFQATT and CDR2 SNEGSKA come from the germline V gene (reference sequence). V was cut by 3 bases and J by 4 bases, with 10 bases left in between. The CDR3 runs to 13 residues. The CDR3 region has the DNA TGCAGTGCTAGGGCAGGAATTAATCAGCCCCAGCATTTT. This encodes CSARAGINQPQHF.

The chain is built from TRBV20-1 and TRBJ2-1, with D perhaps matching TRBD2 (5 bases). CDR3 length: 13 amino acids. V was shortened by 6 bases and J by 0 bases, with 9 bases between the two germline ends. CDR1 and CDR2 from the germline V gene are DFQATT and SNEGSKA (reference sequence). The CDR3 region has the DNA TGCAGTGCCCACGGGGTCTCCTACAATGAGCAGTTCTTC. Encoded protein: CSAHGVSYNEQFF.